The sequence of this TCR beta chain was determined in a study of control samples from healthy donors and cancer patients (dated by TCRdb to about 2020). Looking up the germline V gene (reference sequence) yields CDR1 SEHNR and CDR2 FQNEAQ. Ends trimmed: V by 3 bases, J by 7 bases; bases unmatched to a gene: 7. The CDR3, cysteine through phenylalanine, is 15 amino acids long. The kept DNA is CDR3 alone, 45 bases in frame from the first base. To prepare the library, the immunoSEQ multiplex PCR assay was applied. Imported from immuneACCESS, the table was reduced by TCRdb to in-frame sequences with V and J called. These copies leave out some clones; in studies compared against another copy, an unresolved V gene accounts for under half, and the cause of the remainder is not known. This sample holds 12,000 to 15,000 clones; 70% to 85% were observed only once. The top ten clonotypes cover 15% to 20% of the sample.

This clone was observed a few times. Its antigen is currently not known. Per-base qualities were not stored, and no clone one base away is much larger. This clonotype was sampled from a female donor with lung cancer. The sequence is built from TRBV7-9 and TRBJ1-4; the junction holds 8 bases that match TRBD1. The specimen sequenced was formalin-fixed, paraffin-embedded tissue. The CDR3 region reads CASSFRGQALEKLFF. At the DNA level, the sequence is TGTGCCAGCAGCTTCCGGGGACAGGCGCTTGAAAAACTGTTTTTT.